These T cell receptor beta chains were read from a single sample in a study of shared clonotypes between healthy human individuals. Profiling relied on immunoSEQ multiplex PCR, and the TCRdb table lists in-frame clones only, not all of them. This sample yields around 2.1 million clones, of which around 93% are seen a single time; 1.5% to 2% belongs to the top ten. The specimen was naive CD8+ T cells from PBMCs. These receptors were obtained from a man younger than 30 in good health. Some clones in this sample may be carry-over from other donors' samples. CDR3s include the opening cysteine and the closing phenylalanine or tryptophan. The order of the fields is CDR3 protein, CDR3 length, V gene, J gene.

CDR3 protein: CASSPTFSGAYEQYF
CDR3 length: 15
V gene: TRBV7-8
J gene: TRBJ2-7

CDR3 protein: CSVEGAGRGLNEQFF
CDR3 length: 15
V gene: TRBV29-1
J gene: TRBJ2-1

CDR3 protein: CASSFTRTAGGYNEQFF
CDR3 length: 17
V gene: TRBV11-2
J gene: TRBJ2-1

CDR3 protein: CASSLGGSGNTIYF
CDR3 length: 14
V gene: TRBV7-2
J gene: TRBJ1-3

CDR3 protein: CASSGGVYEQYF
CDR3 length: 12
V gene: TRBV7-8
J gene: TRBJ2-7

CDR3 protein: CASSPRRSRGSPEGTGELFF
CDR3 length: 20
V gene: TRBV18
J gene: TRBJ2-2

CDR3 protein: CSVETWGNTEAFF
CDR3 length: 13
V gene: TRBV29-1
J gene: TRBJ1-1

CDR3 protein: CASGLAGGFSEQYF
CDR3 length: 14
V gene: TRBV19
J gene: TRBJ2-7

CDR3 protein: CASSLVYVGSTDTQYF
CDR3 length: 16
V gene: TRBV7-9
J gene: TRBJ2-3

CDR3 protein: CSLRWRKNNEQFF
CDR3 length: 13
V gene: TRBV29-1
J gene: TRBJ2-1

CDR3 protein: CASSLGLHVNTEAFF
CDR3 length: 15
V gene: TRBV5-4
J gene: TRBJ1-1

CDR3 protein: CASSADIGSYNEQFF
CDR3 length: 15
V gene: TRBV27
J gene: TRBJ2-1

CDR3 protein: CASSEEGQGASGTQYF
CDR3 length: 16
V gene: TRBV10-1
J gene: TRBJ2-5

CDR3 protein: CASSYSGQGAGEQYF
CDR3 length: 15
V gene: TRBV6-5
J gene: TRBJ2-7

CDR3 protein: CASSLMQGGEQYF
CDR3 length: 13
V gene: TRBV27
J gene: TRBJ2-7

CDR3 protein: CASRPDSNYGYTF
CDR3 length: 13
V gene: TRBV9
J gene: TRBJ1-2

CDR3 protein: CASSRDFNTGELFF
CDR3 length: 14
V gene: TRBV28
J gene: TRBJ2-2

CDR3 protein: CASSLPGLAGPYGTDTQYF
CDR3 length: 19
V gene: TRBV7-9
J gene: TRBJ2-3

CDR3 protein: CASSDRDRDETQYF
CDR3 length: 14
V gene: TRBV9
J gene: TRBJ2-5

CDR3 protein: CSARANEKLFF
CDR3 length: 11
V gene: TRBV20-1
J gene: TRBJ1-4

CDR3 protein: CASSFGTGGSTYEQYF
CDR3 length: 16
V gene: TRBV27
J gene: TRBJ2-7

CDR3 protein: CASSLQGLAVYEQYF
CDR3 length: 15
V gene: TRBV11-2
J gene: TRBJ2-7

CDR3 protein: CAISAAPKDTQYF
CDR3 length: 13
V gene: TRBV11-1
J gene: TRBJ2-3

CDR3 protein: CASLSSGNTIYF
CDR3 length: 12
V gene: TRBV6-5
J gene: TRBJ1-3

CDR3 protein: CASSLPGQGGNYGYTF
CDR3 length: 16
V gene: TRBV5-6
J gene: TRBJ1-2

CDR3 protein: CASSPDREETQYF
CDR3 length: 13
V gene: TRBV18
J gene: TRBJ2-5

CDR3 protein: CASSKGGSARRETQYF
CDR3 length: 16
V gene: TRBV21-1
J gene: TRBJ2-5

CDR3 protein: CASSRIRDGSYEQYF
CDR3 length: 15
V gene: TRBV4-1
J gene: TRBJ2-7

CDR3 protein: CASSQARDEQFF
CDR3 length: 12
V gene: TRBV16
J gene: TRBJ2-1

CDR3 protein: CASSVRGEAFF
CDR3 length: 11
V gene: TRBV6-1
J gene: TRBJ1-1

CDR3 protein: CASSLRLAGGPKSYEQYF
CDR3 length: 18
V gene: TRBV13
J gene: TRBJ2-7

CDR3 protein: CASSVVWSSSYNEQFF
CDR3 length: 16
V gene: TRBV7-2
J gene: TRBJ2-1

CDR3 protein: CASSPPSYEQYF
CDR3 length: 12
V gene: TRBV18
J gene: TRBJ2-7

CDR3 protein: CAISSSGSEPEKLFF
CDR3 length: 15
V gene: TRBV10-3
J gene: TRBJ1-4

CDR3 protein: CSVPVNTEAFF
CDR3 length: 11
V gene: TRBV29-1
J gene: TRBJ1-1

CDR3 protein: CASSPGLAGIDTQYF
CDR3 length: 15
V gene: TRBV7-9
J gene: TRBJ2-3

CDR3 protein: CASSIFTRDSYNEQFF
CDR3 length: 16
V gene: TRBV28
J gene: TRBJ2-1

CDR3 protein: CAWITSYEQYF
CDR3 length: 11
V gene: TRBV30
J gene: TRBJ2-7

CDR3 protein: CASRLAVQETQYF
CDR3 length: 13
V gene: TRBV27
J gene: TRBJ2-5

CDR3 protein: CASSLSPGGTYEQYF
CDR3 length: 15
V gene: TRBV5-6
J gene: TRBJ2-7

CDR3 protein: CASSDQGLAGAVAYNEQFF
CDR3 length: 19
V gene: TRBV6-1
J gene: TRBJ2-1

CDR3 protein: CASSEGRRGITEAFF
CDR3 length: 15
V gene: TRBV10-1
J gene: TRBJ1-1

CDR3 protein: CASHVSSSPRNYGYTF
CDR3 length: 16
V gene: TRBV28
J gene: TRBJ1-2

CDR3 protein: CASSFSTDTQYF
CDR3 length: 12
V gene: TRBV27
J gene: TRBJ2-3

CDR3 protein: CASSEFQGPGTEAFF
CDR3 length: 15
V gene: TRBV25-1
J gene: TRBJ1-1